A selection of T cell receptor beta chains follows, all from one sample in a study of beta chain features in type 1 diabetes. Profiled with immunoSEQ multiplex PCR; TCRdb holds only in-frame clones, not every one. This repertoire shows hundreds of thousands of clones, around 15% found once; its top ten account for about 0.02%. Sample: naive CD4+ T cells from blood. Receptor source: a man between 18 and 29 years old with type 1 diabetes. Both conserved end residues are part of each CDR3. Fields, in order: D gene, V gene, J gene, CDR3 length, clone size, CDR3 DNA, CDR3 protein. The D gene is left open where the match is weak. Some rows mark clone size as missing; the rest say once, few, many or name a class of expanded clone.

D: -; V: TRBV2; J: TRBJ1-5; length: 14; size: -; DNA: TGTGCCAGCAGTGGTCCGGGGGAAAGACAGCCCCAGCATTTT; CDR3: CASSGPGERQPQHF
D: TRBD1; V: TRBV30; J: TRBJ1-5; length: 15; size: -; DNA: TGTGCCTGGAGTAGACAGGGTGCACTCGGGCAGCCCCAGCATTTT; CDR3: CAWSRQGALGQPQHF
D: -; V: TRBV20-1; J: TRBJ1-2; length: 11; size: few; DNA: TGCAGTGCTAGAGCGGGGGGTGGCTACACCTTC; CDR3: CSARAGGGYTF
D: TRBD1; V: TRBV30; J: TRBJ1-4; length: 15; size: -; DNA: TGTGCCTGGAGTCCACCGACAGGGACTAATGAAAAACTGTTTTTT; CDR3: CAWSPPTGTNEKLFF
D: -; V: TRBV28; J: TRBJ2-1; length: 16; size: -; DNA: TGTGCCAGCAGCGACTCTCGACCGAGCTCCTACAATGAGCAGTTCTTC; CDR3: CASSDSRPSSYNEQFF
D: -; V: TRBV7-2; J: TRBJ2-7; length: 15; size: -; DNA: TGTGCCAGCAGCTTAGACGCAGGGTCTGGCTACGAGCAGTACTTC; CDR3: CASSLDAGSGYEQYF
D: -; V: TRBV6-5; J: TRBJ1-2; length: 14; size: -; DNA: TGTGCCAGCAGCGGCAGGGGCAGGGGTGAAGGCTACACCTTC; CDR3: CASSGRGRGEGYTF
D: TRBD1; V: TRBV29-1; J: TRBJ1-3; length: 15; size: -; DNA: TGCAGCGTTGAGACAGGGGCTGACTCTGGAAACACCATATATTTT; CDR3: CSVETGADSGNTIYF
D: -; V: TRBV29-1; J: TRBJ2-5; length: 13; size: few; DNA: TGCAGCGTTGGGGAAAGGGGGGAAGAGACCCAGTACTTC; CDR3: CSVGERGEETQYF
D: -; V: TRBV29-1; J: TRBJ2-1; length: 13; size: -; DNA: TGCAGCGTTGAACGGGACCCCTACAATGAGCAGTTCTTC; CDR3: CSVERDPYNEQFF
D: -; V: TRBV19; J: TRBJ2-1; length: 17; size: few; DNA: TGTGCCAGTAGTATAGAGGCTGGGGCAGGGCCGTACAATGAGCAGTTCTTC; CDR3: CASSIEAGAGPYNEQFF
D: -; V: TRBV9; J: TRBJ2-1; length: 13; size: few; DNA: TGTGCCAGCAGCGTAGTCCCCTACAATGAGCAGTTCTTC; CDR3: CASSVVPYNEQFF
D: -; V: TRBV6-5; J: TRBJ1-2; length: 14; size: few; DNA: TGTGCCAGCAGTTACTCGAACGGGTTCAGGGGCTACACCTTC; CDR3: CASSYSNGFRGYTF
D: -; V: TRBV28; J: TRBJ1-5; length: 12; size: -; DNA: TGTGCCAGCAGTTTTACGGATCAGCCCCAGCATTTT; CDR3: CASSFTDQPQHF
D: TRBD1; V: TRBV5-6; J: TRBJ2-7; length: 16; size: -; DNA: TGTGCCAGCAGCTTGCTGGGACAGGGTGGTAGCTACGAGCAGTACTTC; CDR3: CASSLLGQGGSYEQYF
D: -; V: TRBV18; J: TRBJ2-1; length: 13; size: -; DNA: TGTGCCAGCTCACATGACAGGGACTTTGAGCAGTTCTTC; CDR3: CASSHDRDFEQFF
D: TRBD1; V: TRBV6-5; J: TRBJ2-7; length: 15; size: few; DNA: TGTGCCAGCACCCCCCACGAAGGGACAGGCTACGAGCAGTACTTC; CDR3: CASTPHEGTGYEQYF
D: -; V: TRBV4-1; J: TRBJ1-4; length: 15; size: -; DNA: TGCGCCAGCAGCCGAACCGTAGCGGTCGGTGACCGAAAGTTTTTT; CDR3: CASSRTVAVGDRKFF
D: -; V: TRBV15; J: TRBJ2-3; length: 11; size: -; DNA: TGTGCCGCTGACGGGACAGATACGCAGTATTTT; CDR3: CAADGTDTQYF
D: TRBD1; V: TRBV10-3; J: TRBJ1-1; length: 15; size: few; DNA: TGTGCCATCAGTAAACCCGGGACAGGGGGTTCGGAAGCTTTCTTT; CDR3: CAISKPGTGGSEAFF
D: TRBD1; V: TRBV30; J: TRBJ1-5; length: 14; size: -; DNA: TGTGCCTGGAGTAGGGAGGGGGCGAGTCAGCCCCAGCATTTT; CDR3: CAWSREGASQPQHF
D: -; V: TRBV5-4; J: TRBJ2-1; length: 16; size: -; DNA: TGTGCCAGCAGCTTGGCGCGGGGTGGGAGTGGCAATGAGCAGTTCTTC; CDR3: CASSLARGGSGNEQFF
D: -; V: TRBV6-5; J: TRBJ2-7; length: 15; size: -; DNA: TGTGCCAGCAGTTACTCTCGGCGGGACAGCTACGAGCAGTACTTC; CDR3: CASSYSRRDSYEQYF
D: -; V: TRBV30; J: TRBJ2-5; length: 13; size: -; DNA: TGTGCCTGGAGAATAGGGGGGGCCGAGACCCAGTACTTC; CDR3: CAWRIGGAETQYF
D: -; V: TRBV14; J: TRBJ1-6; length: 15; size: -; DNA: TGTGCCAGCAGCCAAATGAGGACGGCCGGCGGGGCCCTCCACTTT; CDR3: CASSQMRTAGGALHF
D: -; V: TRBV2; J: TRBJ1-6; length: 14; size: -; DNA: TGTGCCAGCAGTGGGCCTTTCACCGAGGGACCCCTCCACTTT; CDR3: CASSGPFTEGPLHF
D: -; V: TRBV5-1; J: TRBJ2-2; length: 15; size: -; DNA: TGCGCCAGCAGCCCCGGCGGCCTAACCACCGGGGAGCTGTTTTTT; CDR3: CASSPGGLTTGELFF
D: TRBD1; V: TRBV29-1; J: TRBJ1-5; length: 13; size: few; DNA: TGCAGCGTCCGCCAGGGGGTGAATCAGCCCCAGCATTTT; CDR3: CSVRQGVNQPQHF
D: -; V: TRBV6-1; J: TRBJ1-2; length: 14; size: -; DNA: TGTGCCAGCAGTGGAGGGGCGGGGATCTATGGCTACACCTTC; CDR3: CASSGGAGIYGYTF